A single T cell receptor (beta chain) is shown here with its context. These data come from a study of CD8 T cells in Susac syndrome. The CDR3 has 16 residues. Trimming at V came to 4 bases and at J to 5 bases, leaving 6 bases not matched to a gene. Germline V gene data show CDR1 as SGHDT and CDR2 as YYEEEE. Random-hexamer reverse transcription was applied to about 0.45 to 1 ug RNA. It was immunoSEQ multiplex PCR that amplified TCR beta CDR3 across 54 Vbeta and 13 Jbeta. TCRdb itself ran the immunoSEQ multiplex PCR reads through MiXCR, one entry per CDR3 protein. The sample comprises approximately 150,000 distinct CDR3 sequences, roughly 94% of which are singletons, and about 0.095% rests with the top ten. Sequencing targeted TCR beta in T cells from blood (CD8+ and CD4+). The patients who served as multiple sclerosis controls were treatment-naive and had stable or active relapsing-remitting disease that fulfilled the revised McDonald criteria. TEMRA cells were FACS-enriched, with CD8+ and CD4+ T cells isolated negatively.

The TCR comes from a human donor with multiple sclerosis. The chain combines TRBV5-6 with TRBJ2-7; TRBD2 agrees at 16 bases. Sequenced material: CD4+ T cells from PBMCs. The CDR3 DNA reads TGTGCCAGCAGCCCGGGACTAGCGGGAGGGCCGAACGAGCAGTACTTC. As protein: CASSPGLAGGPNEQYF. Looking up the rest from reference TRBV5-6 and TRBJ2-7 gives the full variable domain: DAGVTQSPTHLIKTRGQQVTLRCSPKSGHDTVSWYQQALGQGPQFIFQYYEEEERQRGNFPDRFSGHQFPNYSSELNVNALLLGDSALYLCASSPGLAGGPNEQYFGPGTRLTVT.